This T cell receptor beta chain was profiled in a study of blood T cell repertoires in COVID-19. Study details: COVID-19 samples from acute and convalescent phases originated in the United States, Italy and Spain. Sources were T cells, B-cell-depleted T cells, or PBMCs; the material itself was cDNA or gDNA.

The germline CDR1 and CDR2 sequences are LNHDA and SQIVND (reference sequence). CDR3 length: 14 amino acids. Trimming shortened V by 4 bases and J by 10 bases, and 14 bases separated the two germline ends. Some clones are missing from TCRdb's copy, which holds only in-frame ones; the method was immunoSEQ multiplex PCR. In the table there are about 230,000 clones, 80% to 85% of which are singletons. This clone was found a few times. The chain is built from TRBV19 and TRBJ1-6; D gene ambiguous. The source material was peripheral blood. This clonotype was sampled from a man aged 40-55 years with acute or convalescent COVID-19. CDR3 in amino acids: CASSSREVKSPLHF. DNA for the CDR3: TGTGCCAGTAGTAGCCGGGAGGTTAAATCACCCCTCCACTTT. The whole variable domain, filled in from reference TRBV19 and TRBJ1-6, reads DGGITQSPKYLFRKEGQNVTLSCEQNLNHDAMYWYRQDPGQGLRLIYYSQIVNDFQKGDIAEGYSVSREKKESFPLTVTSAQKNPTAFYLCASSSREVKSPLHFGNGTRLTVT.